The 25 T cell receptor beta chains in this list originate from one sample, sequenced in a study of T cells after yellow fever vaccination. TCRdb reprocessed the 5' RACE reads via MiXCR and lists one record per CDR3 protein. The data hold some 600,000 distinct CDR3 sequences, with 9% to 15% observed a single time. The sample was PBMCs, taken on the day of the yellow fever booster vaccination. Receptor source: a man aged 25-40 years who received the YFV17D yellow fever vaccine.

The J gene is TRBJ2-1, the V gene TRBV7-2; D is perhaps TRBD1 (5 bases). V was clipped by 3 bases and J by 4 bases, with 13 bases between them. CDR1 and CDR2 from the germline V gene are SGHTA and FQGNSA. The length of the CDR3 is 15 residues. The CDR3 nucleotides are TGTGCCAGCAGCTTTGAGACAGTGGGGTACAATGAGCAGTTCTTC. Translating it yields CASSFETVGYNEQFF. The full variable domain, in which reference TRBV7-2 and TRBJ2-1 provide the parts outside the CDR3, is GAGVSQSPSNKVTEKGKDVELRCDPISGHTALYWYRQSLGQGLEFLIYFQGNSAPDKSGLPSDRFSAERTGGSVSTLTIQRTQQEDSAVYLCASSFETVGYNEQFFGPGTRLTVL.

V and J are TRBV9 and TRBJ2-5; TRBD2 aligns across 9 bases. The V gene end was trimmed by 0 bases and the J gene end by 4 bases; junction bases not matched to a gene: 7. This CDR3 is built from 16 residues. In germline, CDR1 is SGDLS, CDR2 YYNGEE. This CDR3 reads CASSVGNSGSPETQYF. CDR3 DNA: TGTGCCAGCAGCGTAGGGAATAGCGGGAGTCCAGAGACCCAGTACTTC.

The rearrangement joins TRBV7-2 to TRBJ2-6, with D perhaps TRBD1 (6 bases). Germline V CDR1 and CDR2: SGHTA, FQGNSA. V lost 4 bases and J lost 3, with 10 bases in between. The CDR3 spans 15 residues. CDR3 in amino acids: CASSSQGIGANVLTF. CDR3 DNA: TGTGCCAGCAGCTCCCAGGGGATTGGGGCCAACGTCCTGACTTTC.

This clonotype was counted only a few times. This chain connects TRBV20-1 to TRBJ2-7; 11 bases line up with TRBD2. This CDR3 comprises 15 residues. Trimming at V came to 1 base and at J to 4 bases, leaving 6 bases not matched to a gene. Germline CDR1 DFQATT, CDR2 SNEGSKA (reference sequence). In nucleotides, the CDR3 is TGCAGTGCTAGAGTCGGGACTAGCGGACTGTACGAGCAGTACTTC. Its translation is CSARVGTSGLYEQYF.

This clonotype has just a few counts. The chain carries TRBV6-1 and TRBJ1-1; the D is unclear. CDR1 MNHNS and CDR2 SASEGT come from the germline V gene. The CDR3 covers 15 residues. With 11 bases removed from V and 0 bases from J, the gap between germline ends came to 19 bases. This CDR3 reads CASLSTLYMNTEAFF. The CDR3 DNA reads as TGTGCCTCATTATCGACTTTATACATGAACACTGAAGCTTTCTTT.

This clonotype was recorded many times. The chain has TRBV19 and TRBJ2-7; D gene ambiguous. The CDR3 contains 13 residues. The germline CDR1 and CDR2 sequences are LNHDA and SQIVND (reference sequence). The V and J ends lost 6 bases and 0 bases respectively, with 9 bases between them. In DNA, the CDR3 is TGTGCCAGTAGATCCCCGAGCTCCTACGAGCAGTACTTC. This gives the protein CASRSPSSYEQYF.

This clonotype came up many times. The rearrangement joins TRBV24-1 to TRBJ2-7, with TRBD1 identical over 10 bases. V was clipped by 3 bases and J by 3 bases; unmatched bases: 10. This CDR3 is built from 17 residues. Looked up from germline, CDR1 is KGHDR and CDR2 is SFDVKD. The CDR3 region has the DNA TGTGCCACCAGTGATGCCTCCGGGACAGGGGCGTTCTACGAGCAGTACTTC. Protein product: CATSDASGTGAFYEQYF.

Many counts were recorded for this clonotype. The rearrangement uses TRBV29-1 and TRBJ2-1; 7 bases line up with TRBD2. Looked up from germline, CDR1 is SQVTM and CDR2 is ANQGSEA. V was pared by 7 bases and J by 3 bases, with 3 bases of the junction left unmatched. The CDR3 runs to 12 residues. The CDR3 spells CSGRDYYNEQFF. The CDR3 DNA follows: TGCAGCGGCCGGGACTACTACAATGAGCAGTTCTTC.

The chain links TRBV5-1 to TRBJ1-4, with D tentatively TRBD1 (5 bases). CDR1 SGHRS and CDR2 YFSETQ come from the germline V gene. V was shortened by 2 bases and J by 0 bases, with 14 bases between the two germline ends. CDR3 length: 17 residues. The CDR3 loop reads CASSFTDNFATNEKLFF. The DNA for the CDR3 is TGCGCCAGCAGCTTTACGGACAACTTTGCAACTAATGAAAAACTGTTTTTT.

The chain links TRBV19 to TRBJ2-1; D is ambiguous. The germline V gene has CDR1 LNHDA and CDR2 SQIVND (reference sequence). The CDR3 sequence is 16 residues long. Between the trimmed V and J ends, which lost 0 bases and 1 base, there was a span of 10 bases. The CDR3 nucleotides are TGTGCCAGTAGTATAGATCTCAGGAGATCCTACAATGAGCAGTTCTTC. As protein: CASSIDLRRSYNEQFF.

There are a few counts of this clonotype. The rearrangement links TRBV7-9 to TRBJ2-7; 7 nucleotides line up with TRBD1. The CDR3 consists of 15 residues. The trim removed 1 base at V and 6 bases at J, leaving 9 bases unmatched. CDR1 is SEHNR, CDR2 FQNEAQ, per germline (reference sequence). The CDR3 DNA follows: TGTGCCAGCAGCTTAGTAGTGGGACAGTCTTCCGAGCAGTACTTC. This codes for CASSLVVGQSSEQYF.

The V call is TRBV20-1, the J call TRBJ2-3; D call uncertain. This CDR3 is built from 14 residues. The V end lost 0 bases, the J end lost 0 bases, and 7 bases lay between the germline ends. Germline CDR1 reads DFQATT; CDR2 reads SNEGSKA (reference sequence). Written as DNA, the CDR3 is TGCAGTGCTAGAGATGTGACTAGCACAGATACGCAGTATTTT. This encodes CSARDVTSTDTQYF.

This clonotype was seen a handful of times. The rearrangement links TRBV5-1 to TRBJ2-2; 7 nucleotides align to TRBD2. CDR1 SGHRS and CDR2 YFSETQ come from the germline V gene. V trimming: 4 bases; J trimming: 4 bases; junction bases outside the gene matches: 7. CDR3 length: 15 residues. CDR3 sequence reads: CASSPVASGTGELFF. In nucleotides, the CDR3 is TGCGCCAGCAGCCCAGTTGCTAGCGGCACCGGGGAGCTGTTTTTT.

CDR3 sequence reads: CASTRSRIENTEAFF. Here the CDR3 DNA reads TGTGCCAGCACAAGGTCCAGAATAGAGAACACTGAAGCTTTCTTT. The chain employs TRBV9 and TRBJ1-1, with no clear D. The CDR3 totals 15 residues. Germline lookup yields CDR1 SGDLS and CDR2 YYNGEE. V lost 6 bases, J lost 1 base, and 16 bases lay in between.

The rearrangement joins TRBV20-1 to TRBJ2-3; the D is unclear. V lost 8 bases and J lost 1, with 10 bases in between. The CDR3 loop spans 12 amino acids. CDR1 DFQATT and CDR2 SNEGSKA come from the germline V gene (reference sequence). DNA of the CDR3: TGCAGTCAAGACTCCCGCACAGATACGCAGTATTTT. This codes for CSQDSRTDTQYF.

This clonotype was recorded a few times. This chain uses TRBV19 with TRBJ2-2; D assignment may be TRBD1 or TRBD2 (5 bases each). This CDR3 region has 16 residues. Trimming removed 3 bases from V and 2 bases from J, with 13 bases in between. The germline V gene encodes CDR1 LNHDA and CDR2 SQIVND (reference sequence). The CDR3 bases are TGTGCCAGTAGTATTACCGGGACCAGTAACACCGGGGAGCTGTTTTTT. Encoded protein: CASSITGTSNTGELFF. The full variable domain, in which reference TRBV19 and TRBJ2-2 provide the parts outside the CDR3, is DGGITQSPKYLFRKEGQNVTLSCEQNLNHDAMYWYRQDPGQGLRLIYYSQIVNDFQKGDIAEGYSVSREKKESFPLTVTSAQKNPTAFYLCASSITGTSNTGELFFGEGSRLTVL.

This chain joins TRBV10-3 and TRBJ2-3; 9 bases fit TRBD2. The CDR3 is 16 amino acids. Per germline, CDR1 ENHRY and CDR2 SYGVKD. The V segment lost 2 bases and the J segment 4 bases; nucleotides outside the gene matches: 7. The CDR3 region is CAISEVAGAISDTQYF. CDR3 sequence (DNA): TGTGCCATCAGTGAGGTAGCGGGAGCGATCTCAGATACGCAGTATTTT.

This clonotype was observed a handful of times. The rearrangement uses TRBV28 and TRBJ2-1, with 9 nucleotides matching TRBD1. CDR3 length: 14 amino acids. Per the germline V gene, CDR1 is MDHEN and CDR2 is SYDVKM. V was clipped by 4 bases and J by 5 bases; unmatched bases: 3. The CDR3 sequence is CASSSWTGDNEQFF. The CDR3 DNA reads as TGTGCCAGCAGTTCCTGGACAGGGGACAATGAGCAGTTCTTC.

This clonotype was found a few times. The V and J genes are TRBV5-6 and TRBJ2-3, with 8 bases matching TRBD1. The CDR3 is 16 amino acids. V lost 4 bases and J lost 0; bases outside the gene matches: 7. Germline lookup yields CDR1 SGHDT and CDR2 YYEEEE. CDR3 region: CASSPWTGRSTDTQYF. Here the CDR3 DNA reads TGTGCCAGCAGCCCTTGGACAGGGAGGAGCACAGATACGCAGTATTTT. Complete variable domain (other parts from reference TRBV5-6 and TRBJ2-3): DAGVTQSPTHLIKTRGQQVTLRCSPKSGHDTVSWYQQALGQGPQFIFQYYEEEERQRGNFPDRFSGHQFPNYSSELNVNALLLGDSALYLCASSPWTGRSTDTQYFGPGTRLTVL.

This rearrangement joins TRBV3-1 to TRBJ1-5; possible D gene TRBD1, 5 bases. V gave up 4 bases and J gave up 6 bases, with 13 bases separating them. Germline values: CDR1 LGHDT, CDR2 YNNKEL (reference sequence). This CDR3 comprises 14 residues. The CDR3 sequence: CASSRGGGTQPQHF. The CDR3 DNA reads as TGTGCCAGCAGCCGTGGGGGGGGAACTCAGCCCCAGCATTTT.

V gene TRBV5-1 combines with J gene TRBJ1-5; maybe TRBD1 (5 bases). The V and J ends lost 4 bases and 4 bases respectively, with 12 bases between them. Germline V CDR1 and CDR2: SGHRS, YFSETQ. The CDR3 loop spans 14 amino acids. The CDR3 DNA sequence: TGCGCCAGCAGCATGGGGGGAGTTAATCAGCCCCAGCATTTT. This gives the protein CASSMGGVNQPQHF. The full variable domain, rest sourced from reference TRBV5-1 and TRBJ1-5, is KAGVTQTPRYLIKTRGQQVTLSCSPISGHRSVSWYQQTPGQGLQFLFEYFSETQRNKGNFPGRFSGRQFSNSRSEMNVSTLELGDSALYLCASSMGGVNQPQHFGDGTRLSIL.

This clonotype has ten or more counts. The rearrangement joins TRBV27 to TRBJ1-1, with TRBD1 matching 7 bases. From germline, CDR1 is MNHEY and CDR2 SMNVEV (reference sequence). The CDR3 spans 15 residues. The trim removed 4 bases at V and 10 bases at J, leaving 15 bases unmatched. The CDR3 nucleotides read TGTGCCAGCAGTTCCCCCGCCTCCTCGACAGGGAGAGCTTTCTTT. Its translation: CASSSPASSTGRAFF.

This clonotype was counted a few times. The rearrangement links TRBV4-3 to TRBJ1-1; 7 bases map to TRBD1. The germline CDR1 and CDR2 sequences are LGHNA and YSLEER. The CDR3 consists of 15 residues. V lost 3 bases and J lost 1; bases outside the gene matches: 5. The CDR3 DNA reads as TGCGCCAGCAGCCAGGAGACAGGGCAGAACACTGAAGCTTTCTTT. Translation: CASSQETGQNTEAFF.

This chain uses TRBV20-1 with TRBJ2-7, with 9 bases aligning to TRBD1. This CDR3 is 14 amino acids long. CDR1 is DFQATT and CDR2 is SNEGSKA in the germline V gene (reference sequence). The junction had 11 bases not matched to a gene; V was cut back by 7 bases and J by 4 bases. The CDR3 sequence is CSGAPGQGLYEQYF. The CDR3 region has the DNA TGCAGTGGGGCCCCGGGACAGGGCTTGTACGAGCAGTACTTC.

The sample holds a few counts of this clonotype. This chain joins TRBV7-2 and TRBJ2-3, with 10 bases fitting TRBD2. Losses at the gene ends were 4 bases for V and 14 bases for J; bases not matched to a gene: 15. Germline V gives CDR1 SGHTA, CDR2 FQGNSA. The CDR3 is 15 amino acids. In DNA form, the CDR3 reads TGTGCCAGCAGCTCGAGCGGGAGGGTCCAGACTCTGCGGTATTTT. This encodes CASSSSGRVQTLRYF. Full variable domain (missing parts from reference TRBV7-2 and TRBJ2-3): GAGVSQSPSNKVTEKGKDVELRCDPISGHTALYWYRQSLGQGLEFLIYFQGNSAPDKSGLPSDRFSAERTGGSVSTLTIQRTQQEDSAVYLCASSSSGRVQTLRYFGPGTRLTVL.